This entry lists 23 T cell receptor beta chains sequenced from one sample in a study of technical replicates of blood from a few donors. The data were produced by immunoSEQ multiplex PCR, yet TCRdb's version contains in-frame clones alone and is incomplete. The sample lists 80,000 or so clones; approximately 96% were seen once. Input material: T cells isolated from PBMCs. The origin of the receptors is a human donor in good health.

This chain connects TRBV2 to TRBJ1-5; TRBD1 agrees at 12 bases. Germline V gene lookup returns CDR1 SNHLY and CDR2 FYNNEI. The CDR3 has 19 amino acids. Trimming took 3 bases from V and 2 from J; bases not matched to a gene: 11. The CDR3 sequence is CASSEPTGTGGFRNQPQHF. The DNA of the CDR3 is TGTGCCAGCAGTGAGCCTACCGGGACAGGGGGCTTTCGCAATCAGCCCCAGCATTTT.

This chain links TRBV10-3 with TRBJ2-2; the match to TRBD2 covers 8 bases. Trimming removed 5 bases from V and 4 bases from J; junction bases left unmatched: 3. The CDR3 sequence is 14 residues long. In germline, CDR1 is ENHRY, CDR2 SYGVKD. CDR3 sequence reads: CAISREGGTGELFF. In DNA, the CDR3 is TGTGCCATCAGTCGGGAGGGTGGCACCGGGGAGCTGTTTTTT.

There are a few counts of this clone. The V call is TRBV30, the J call TRBJ1-1, with TRBD1 identical over 9 bases. V was clipped by 8 bases and J by 3 bases; unmatched bases: 7. This CDR3 has 13 amino acids. Germline-derived CDR1 and CDR2 are GTSNPN and SVGIG (reference sequence). DNA of the CDR3: TGTGCCGGTACAGGGGGCAGGGACACTGAAGCTTTCTTT. This sequence encodes CAGTGGRDTEAFF.

This chain joins TRBV18 and TRBJ1-2; D may be TRBD1 (6 bases). Per germline, CDR1 KGHSH and CDR2 LQKENI. CDR3 length: 13 amino acids. V shed 6 bases and J shed 1 base, with 9 bases lying between them. Here the CDR3 DNA reads TGTGCCAGCTCCCAGGACAGTAACTATGGCTACACCTTC. Translating gives CASSQDSNYGYTF.

The chain combines TRBV6-5 with TRBJ1-5; no clear D gene. In germline, CDR1 is MNHEY, CDR2 SVGAGI. The CDR3 is 15 residues long. The ends were cut back, 2 bases at V and 7 bases at J, with 15 bases in the middle. As DNA, the CDR3 is TGTGCCAGCAGTTACAGCGTTCCGGGCGGGCAGCCCCAGCATTTT. It yields the protein CASSYSVPGGQPQHF.

The chain recombines TRBV27 with TRBJ2-1; the D gene is possibly TRBD2 (6 bases). CDR1 is MNHEY, CDR2 SMNVEV, per germline (reference sequence). V lost 5 bases and J 4 bases, leaving 15 bases between the germline ends. The CDR3 contains 15 residues. The CDR3 DNA reads as TGTGCCAGCAGTACTCCGATTAGCGGATACAATGAGCAGTTCTTC. This translates into CASSTPISGYNEQFF.

In nucleotides, the CDR3 is TGTGCCAGCAGTTTAGAAACGGCCTACAATGAGCAGTTCTTC. This gives the protein CASSLETAYNEQFF. V and J are TRBV28 and TRBJ2-1, with unresolved D. Germline CDR1 and CDR2: MDHEN and SYDVKM. The CDR3 covers 14 residues. V was pared by 2 bases and J by 2 bases, with 7 bases between.

The chain recombines TRBV5-1 with TRBJ1-2; 10 bases map to TRBD1. J gave up 5 bases and V 4 bases, and 8 bases lay outside the gene matches. Germline CDR1 reads SGHRS; CDR2 reads YFSETQ. This CDR3 has 15 residues. The CDR3 region is CASSLEGQGVYGYTF. The CDR3 DNA follows: TGCGCCAGCAGCCTGGAAGGACAGGGGGTATATGGCTACACCTTC.

This chain connects TRBV18 to TRBJ2-7; 8 nucleotides match TRBD2. The CDR3 runs 16 residues. Trimming at V came to 3 bases and at J to 3 bases, leaving 10 bases not matched to a gene. The germline gives CDR1 KGHSH, CDR2 LQKENI. DNA of the CDR3: TGTGCCAGCTCACCTCGTACTAGCGGACTAAACTACGAGCAGTACTTC. Translation: CASSPRTSGLNYEQYF. The full variable domain, in which reference TRBV18 and TRBJ2-7 provide the parts outside the CDR3, is NAGVMQNPRHLVRRRGQEARLRCSPMKGHSHVYWYRQLPEEGLKFMVYLQKENIIDESGMPKERFSAEFPKEGPSILRIQQVVRGDSAAYFCASSPRTSGLNYEQYFGPGTRLTVT.

The rearrangement joins TRBV5-1 to TRBJ2-5, with 9 positions matching TRBD2. V shed 4 bases, J shed 4 bases, and the junction held 5 bases outside the gene matches. The CDR3 is made up of 14 amino acids. CDR1 SGHRS and CDR2 YFSETQ come from the germline V gene. The CDR3 here is CASSPGTSPETQYF. DNA of the CDR3: TGCGCCAGCAGCCCCGGGACTAGCCCAGAGACCCAGTACTTC.

This chain connects TRBV6-4 to TRBJ2-1; TRBD2 matches at 7 bases. This CDR3 comprises 16 residues. Losses at the gene ends were 6 bases for V and 6 bases for J; bases not matched to a gene: 14. Germline loops: CDR1 MRHNA, CDR2 SNTAGT. Here the CDR3 reads CASSHGASGVGNEQFF. CDR3 DNA: TGTGCCAGCAGCCACGGGGCTAGCGGAGTGGGCAATGAGCAGTTCTTC.

The gene calls are TRBV19 and TRBJ2-4; 7 bases fit TRBD1. CDR1 and CDR2 from the germline V gene are LNHDA and SQIVND (reference sequence). This CDR3 is 16 amino acids long. V lost 5 bases to trimming and J lost 1 base; unmatched junction nucleotides: 8. CDR3 protein: CASSQGRGIAKNIQYF. The CDR3 bases are TGTGCCAGTAGTCAAGGCAGGGGGATCGCCAAAAACATTCAGTACTTC. The full variable domain, its missing parts supplied by reference TRBV19 and TRBJ2-4, is DGGITQSPKYLFRKEGQNVTLSCEQNLNHDAMYWYRQDPGQGLRLIYYSQIVNDFQKGDIAEGYSVSREKKESFPLTVTSAQKNPTAFYLCASSQGRGIAKNIQYFGAGTRLSVL.

The CDR3 DNA reads TGTGCCAGCAGCCAAGAAGGCTGGACTAGCGGGCCCTACAATGAGCAGTTCTTC. This sequence encodes CASSQEGWTSGPYNEQFF. The chain carries TRBV14 and TRBJ2-1; 11 bases are a match to TRBD2. This CDR3 contains 18 residues. Trimming removed 0 bases from V and 2 bases from J; junction bases left unmatched: 6. Germline CDR1 SGHDN, CDR2 FVKESK. The whole variable domain, remainder taken from reference TRBV14 and TRBJ2-1, is EAGVTQFPSHSVIEKGQTVTLRCDPISGHDNLYWYRRVMGKEIKFLLHFVKESKQDESGMPNNRFLAERTGGTYSTLKVQPAELEDSGVYFCASSQEGWTSGPYNEQFFGPGTRLTVL.

This clone was seen once. This sequence joins TRBV5-1 and TRBJ2-7; 10 nucleotides line up with TRBD1. V lost 4 bases and J lost 6; bases outside the gene matches: 10. The CDR3 is 15 amino acids. The germline V gene has CDR1 SGHRS and CDR2 YFSETQ. The CDR3 protein is CASSRPGQGSTEQYF. CDR3 DNA sequence: TGCGCCAGCAGCAGGCCGGGACAGGGGTCTACCGAGCAGTACTTC. The whole variable domain, remainder taken from reference TRBV5-1 and TRBJ2-7, is KAGVTQTPRYLIKTRGQQVTLSCSPISGHRSVSWYQQTPGQGLQFLFEYFSETQRNKGNFPGRFSGRQFSNSRSEMNVSTLELGDSALYLCASSRPGQGSTEQYFGPGTRLTVT.

J is TRBJ1-1 and V is TRBV7-8; 10 bases match TRBD1. Germline CDR1 is SGHVS and CDR2 is FQNEAQ. CDR3 length equals 14 residues. With 5 bases clipped from V and 5 bases from J, the junction kept 5 bases outside the gene matches. The CDR3 nucleotides read TGTGCCAGCAGCCCAGGGACAGGGGTAACTGAAGCTTTCTTT. This codes for CASSPGTGVTEAFF.

The chain carries TRBV4-3 and TRBJ2-6; D is unresolved. CDR1 is LGHNA and CDR2 is YSLEER in the germline V gene. The V end lost 4 bases, the J end lost 0 bases, and 7 bases lay between the germline ends. The CDR3 spans 15 residues. This chain's CDR3 is CASSRQASGANVLTF. CDR3 bases: TGCGCCAGCAGCCGTCAGGCCTCTGGGGCCAACGTCCTGACTTTC.

The chain combines TRBV7-2 with TRBJ2-5, with TRBD2 matching over 8 bases. The closer fit of TRBJ2-7 to the DNA end suggests the J call may be wrong. The CDR3 sequence is 16 residues long. Germline values: CDR1 SGHTA, CDR2 FQGNSA. The DNA of the CDR3 is TGTGCCAGCAGCTTAGCTCCCGGGACTAGTGCCTACGAGCAGTACTTC. This codes for CASSLAPGTSAYEQYF.

This clone was observed once. This chain uses TRBV2 with TRBJ1-1; tentatively, D is TRBD1 (5 bases). V shed 6 bases and J shed 1 base, with 6 bases lying between them. The CDR3 consists of 12 residues. Germline V gene lookup returns CDR1 SNHLY and CDR2 FYNNEI. The CDR3 region is CASSRANTEAFF. The CDR3 DNA reads as TGTGCCAGCAGCAGGGCGAACACTGAAGCTTTCTTT. The full variable domain, completed using reference TRBV2 and TRBJ1-1, is EPEVTQTPSHQVTQMGQEVILRCVPISNHLYFYWYRQILGQKVEFLVSFYNNEISEKSEIFDDQFSVERPDGSNFTLKIRSTKLEDSAMYFCASSRANTEAFFGQGTRLTVV.

The CDR3 reads CASSLDRAGYTF. The CDR3 region has the DNA TGCGCCAGCAGTCTGGACAGGGCTGGCTACACCTTC. The rearrangement joins TRBV5-1 to TRBJ1-2, with TRBD1 identical over 8 bases. The germline gives CDR1 SGHRS, CDR2 YFSETQ. The CDR3 has 12 residues. V dropped 5 bases and J dropped 7; count of bases not matched to a gene: 4.

The chain couples TRBV4-2 to TRBJ2-7; 10 nucleotides align to TRBD1. Trimming cost V 0 bases and J 3 bases; bases outside gene matches: 11. The CDR3 runs to 18 residues. Germline loops: CDR1 LGHNA, CDR2 YNFKEQ. CDR3 DNA sequence: TGTGCCAGCAGCCAAGATCCAGGGAGGACAGGGGGATACTACGAGCAGTACTTC. This translates into CASSQDPGRTGGYYEQYF.

The chain joins TRBV7-9 to TRBJ2-5, with D possibly TRBD1 on 6 matching bases. Looked up from germline, CDR1 is SEHNR and CDR2 is FQNEAQ (reference sequence). V was pared by 5 bases and J by 2 bases, with 15 bases between. This CDR3 is built from 15 residues. CDR3 coding DNA: TGTGCCAGCAGCCAAGCAGGGGACGCACAAGAGACCCAGTACTTC. The encoded protein is CASSQAGDAQETQYF.

The rearrangement uses TRBV2 and TRBJ2-1; the match to TRBD2 covers 9 bases. The CDR3 extends over 17 amino acids. CDR1 SNHLY and CDR2 FYNNEI come from the germline V gene. The V gene end was trimmed by 2 bases and the J gene end by 4 bases; junction bases not matched to a gene: 9. CDR3 region: CASSEPLTSGEYNEQFF. CDR3 DNA sequence: TGTGCCAGCAGTGAACCCCTGACTAGCGGAGAATACAATGAGCAGTTCTTC.

The chain recombines TRBV6-1 with TRBJ1-2; the D is unclear. The CDR3 extends over 14 amino acids. V dropped 1 base and J dropped 3 bases, with 9 bases sitting between them. Looked up from germline, CDR1 is MNHNS and CDR2 is SASEGT. The CDR3, as DNA: TGTGCCAGCAGTGAAGAGTTACATCACTATGGCTACACCTTC. Encoded protein: CASSEELHHYGYTF.